Sequencing of this TCR beta chain was carried out in a study of beta chain features in type 1 diabetes (dated by TCRdb to the late 2010s). Regarding the complete study: No differences in mean age, gender distribution, total cell number or subset yield were found between patients and healthy donors. A total of some 110 million sorted cells were examined across all samples, and a strong correlation was observed between cell number per subset and RNA yield. In the study, recently diagnosed type 1 diabetes patients and matched healthy donors were compared on the TCRB repertoires of their sorted circulating CD4+ T cell subsets. Regulatory and stem cell-like memory subsets were obtained from only 8 patients and about 8 healthy donors, while naive and central memory subsets were obtained from all 30 or so donors.

Each donor gave one peripheral blood draw, roughly 120 mL on average, collected into heparinised tubes. Using a panel that included CD45RO, CCR7, CD25, CD127, CD95 and CD27, naive, central memory, regulatory and stem cell-like memory CD4+ T cells were sorted on a BD FACSAria II. Every sorted population had a purity above 95%. Right away, PBMCs were isolated by Lymphoprep density gradient centrifugation and were stained directly, with no culture step. To minimize batch effects, samples were stained and sorted in pairs, one healthy donor with one patient per experiment. The germline V gene gives CDR1 as MNHNS and CDR2 as SASEGT. Including cysteine and phenylalanine, the CDR3 has 15 amino acids. The CDR3 DNA has 45 bases and is translated from base 1. Germline trimming: 5 bases from V, 10 bases from J; junction bases outside gene matches: 8. Study-wide findings and limitations: Naive, central memory and regulatory TCRB repertoires appeared more similar among patients than among healthy donors. Type 1 diabetes patients showed a moderate but significant shortening of TCRB CDR3 length in all four CD4+ subsets. Only small numbers of individuals were included in the HLA sub-analyses, which left unresolved whether HLA type had any influence on TCRB rearrangement. Because cDNA was sequenced instead of genomic DNA, highly expressing activated cells could be over-represented, though the groups showed no difference in activation or CD3 levels. Shorter templates might have been favored by PCR, but patient and control samples were amplified and corrected together, so both groups would have been affected equally by any skew. Patients with type 1 diabetes made fewer insertions and deleted more nucleotides at VDJ recombination sites, implying thymic rearrangement abnormalities.

The High Capacity cDNA Reverse Transcription Kit was used to reverse transcribe all of the isolated RNA, meaning that expressed TCRB transcripts were what got sequenced. Deep immunoSEQ sequencing was applied to naive, central memory and regulatory T cell samples, giving an average of about 3.7 million total reads per sample. After sorted cells were lysed in RLT buffer, RNA was extracted with DNase-treated RNeasy Micro or Mini kits, with the choice depending on cell number. To prevent cross-contamination, every cell subset was processed on its own, while patient and healthy donor samples were processed together. TCRB sequences were amplified from cDNA with the immunoSEQ multiplex PCR, producing 87-bp fragments spanning the CDR3 region. Sequencing of the amplicons was done on the Illumina HiSeq platform. As for the authors' bioinformatics: PCR bias was corrected computationally using synthetic template baselines, and reads within Hamming distance 2 were collapsed, with unmergeable singletons discarded. Reads were aligned against IMGT to assign V, D and J genes, CDR3 length and insertions or deletions at six rearrangement sites. Within each subset, clonotype counts were normalized to sorted cell number, and only after that were true diversity and Gini coefficients computed with the tcR R package. The overlap coefficient, calculated on TCRB nucleotide sequences, was used to quantify repertoire sharing. Out-of-frame TCRB sequences from naive cells were analyzed as a proxy for the pre-selection repertoire. TCRdb stores this immuneACCESS table with in-frame sequences only. Part of the clones is absent; in the studies checked, under half of the shortfall reflects unresolved V genes, and no reason is known for the rest. V and J calls and clone size are those listed in that table; D and trimming were worked out from the DNA. The sample table records 350,000 or so clones; roughly a fifth of these occur just once. The ten largest clonotypes hold approximately 0.043% of the sample.

Note on this clone: The target of this receptor is not known. No much larger clone exists at a distance of one base, and base qualities are not known.

The TCR was taken from a woman younger than 35 in good health. The chain employs TRBV6-1 and TRBJ2-1; TRBD2 lines up with 13 middle nucleotides. Sequenced input: naive CD4+ T cells from blood. The sample's cell subset or site, from its label and the paper: true naive CD4+ T cells. The nucleotides read TGTGCCAGCAGTCAACCGGGACTAGCGGGACAGGAGCAGTTCTTC. Its protein product is CASSQPGLAGQEQFF.